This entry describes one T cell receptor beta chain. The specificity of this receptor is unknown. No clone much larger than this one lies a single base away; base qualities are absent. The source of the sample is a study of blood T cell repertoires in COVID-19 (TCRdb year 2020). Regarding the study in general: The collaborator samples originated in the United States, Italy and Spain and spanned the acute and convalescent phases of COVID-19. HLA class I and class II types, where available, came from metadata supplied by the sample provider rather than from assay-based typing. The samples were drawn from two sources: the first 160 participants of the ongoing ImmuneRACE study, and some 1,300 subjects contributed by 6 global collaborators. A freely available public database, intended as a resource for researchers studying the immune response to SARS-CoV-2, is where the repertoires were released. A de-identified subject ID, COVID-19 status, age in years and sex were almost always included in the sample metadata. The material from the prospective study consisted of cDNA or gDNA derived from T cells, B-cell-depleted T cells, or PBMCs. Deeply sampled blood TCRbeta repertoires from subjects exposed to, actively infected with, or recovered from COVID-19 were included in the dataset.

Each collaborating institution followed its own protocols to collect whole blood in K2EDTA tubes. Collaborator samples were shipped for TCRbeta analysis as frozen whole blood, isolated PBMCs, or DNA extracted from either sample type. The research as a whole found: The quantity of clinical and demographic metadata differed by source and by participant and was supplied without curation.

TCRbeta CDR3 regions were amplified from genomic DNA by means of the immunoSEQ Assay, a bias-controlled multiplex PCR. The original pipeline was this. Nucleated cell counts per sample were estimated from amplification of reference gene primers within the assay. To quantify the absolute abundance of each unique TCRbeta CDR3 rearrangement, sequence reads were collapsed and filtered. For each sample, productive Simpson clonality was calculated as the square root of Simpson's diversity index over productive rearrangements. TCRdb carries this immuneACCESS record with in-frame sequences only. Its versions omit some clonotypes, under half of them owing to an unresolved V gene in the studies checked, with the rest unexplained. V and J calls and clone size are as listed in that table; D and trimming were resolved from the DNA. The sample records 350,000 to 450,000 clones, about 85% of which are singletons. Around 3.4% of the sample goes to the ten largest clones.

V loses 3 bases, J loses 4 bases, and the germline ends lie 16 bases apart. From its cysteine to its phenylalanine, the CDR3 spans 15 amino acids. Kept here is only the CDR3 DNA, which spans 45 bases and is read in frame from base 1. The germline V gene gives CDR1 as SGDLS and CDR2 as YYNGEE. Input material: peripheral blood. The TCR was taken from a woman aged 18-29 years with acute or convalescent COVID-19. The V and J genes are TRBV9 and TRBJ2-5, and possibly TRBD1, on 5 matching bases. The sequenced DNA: TGTGCCAGCAGCGCGGGCAGGGTGGTAGCAGAGACCCAGTACTTC. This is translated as CASSAGRVVAETQYF.